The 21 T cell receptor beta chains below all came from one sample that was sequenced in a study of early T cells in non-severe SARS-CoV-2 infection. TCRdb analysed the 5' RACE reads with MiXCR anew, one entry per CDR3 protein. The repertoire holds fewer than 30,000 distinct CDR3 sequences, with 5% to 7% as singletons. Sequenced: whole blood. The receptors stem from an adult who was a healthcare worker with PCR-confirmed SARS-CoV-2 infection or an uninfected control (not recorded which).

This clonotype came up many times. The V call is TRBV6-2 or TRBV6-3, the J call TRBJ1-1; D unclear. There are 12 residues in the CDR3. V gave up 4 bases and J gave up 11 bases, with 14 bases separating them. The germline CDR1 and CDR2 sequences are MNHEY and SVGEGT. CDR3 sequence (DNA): TGTGCCAGCAGTTTAAAAAAAGAGGTGGCTTTCTTT. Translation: CASSLKKEVAFF.

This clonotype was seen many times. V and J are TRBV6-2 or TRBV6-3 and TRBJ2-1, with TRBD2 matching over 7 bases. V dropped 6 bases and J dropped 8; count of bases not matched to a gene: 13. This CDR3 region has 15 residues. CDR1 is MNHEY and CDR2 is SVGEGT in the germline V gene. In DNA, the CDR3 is TGTGCCAGCAGCCACGCCTCCTTTGGGGGGGATGAGCAGTTCTTC. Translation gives CASSHASFGGDEQFF.

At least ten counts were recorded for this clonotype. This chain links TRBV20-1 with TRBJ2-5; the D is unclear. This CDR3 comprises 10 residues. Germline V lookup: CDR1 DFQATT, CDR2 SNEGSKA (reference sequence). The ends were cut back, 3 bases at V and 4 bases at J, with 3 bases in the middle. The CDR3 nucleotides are TGCAGTGCTAGCGCAGAGACCCAGTACTTC. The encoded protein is CSASAETQYF.

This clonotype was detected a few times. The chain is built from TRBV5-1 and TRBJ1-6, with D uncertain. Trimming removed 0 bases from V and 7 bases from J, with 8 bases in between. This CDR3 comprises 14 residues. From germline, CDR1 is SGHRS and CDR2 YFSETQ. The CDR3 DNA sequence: TGCGCCAGCAGCTTGGAAGGGTTAAATTCACCCCTCCACTTT. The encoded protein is CASSLEGLNSPLHF.

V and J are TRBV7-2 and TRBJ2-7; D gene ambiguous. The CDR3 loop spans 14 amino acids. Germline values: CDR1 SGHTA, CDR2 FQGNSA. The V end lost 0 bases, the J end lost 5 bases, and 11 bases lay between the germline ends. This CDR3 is CASSLAWQTDEQYF. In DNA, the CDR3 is TGTGCCAGCAGCTTAGCGTGGCAGACCGACGAGCAGTACTTC. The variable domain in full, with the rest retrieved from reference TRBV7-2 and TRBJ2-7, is GAGVSQSPSNKVTEKGKDVELRCDPISGHTALYWYRQSLGQGLEFLIYFQGNSAPDKSGLPSDRFSAERTGGSVSTLTIQRTQQEDSAVYLCASSLAWQTDEQYFGPGTRLTVT.

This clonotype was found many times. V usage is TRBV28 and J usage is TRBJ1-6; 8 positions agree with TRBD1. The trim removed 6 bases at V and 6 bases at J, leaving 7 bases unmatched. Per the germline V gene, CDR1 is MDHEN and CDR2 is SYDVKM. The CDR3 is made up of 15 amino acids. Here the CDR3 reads CASSTDRGSNSPLHF. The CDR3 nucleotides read TGTGCCAGCAGCACTGACAGGGGTAGTAATTCACCCCTCCACTTT.

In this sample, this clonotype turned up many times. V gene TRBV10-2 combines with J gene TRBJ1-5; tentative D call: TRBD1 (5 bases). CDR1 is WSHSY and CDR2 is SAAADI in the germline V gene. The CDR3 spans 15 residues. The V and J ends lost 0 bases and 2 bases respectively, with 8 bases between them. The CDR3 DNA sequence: TGCGCCAGCAGTGAGTCGATGGGGGGCAATCAGCCCCAGCATTTT. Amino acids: CASSESMGGNQPQHF.

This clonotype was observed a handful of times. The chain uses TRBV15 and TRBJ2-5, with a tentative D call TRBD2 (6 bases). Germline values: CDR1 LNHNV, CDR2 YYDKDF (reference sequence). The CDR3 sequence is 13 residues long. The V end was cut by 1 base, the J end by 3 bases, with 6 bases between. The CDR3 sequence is CATSRGGEETQYF. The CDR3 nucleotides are TGTGCCACCAGCAGAGGGGGGGAAGAGACCCAGTACTTC.

This chain's CDR3 is CASSATRGAGELFF. CDR3 sequence (DNA): TGTGCCAGTAGTGCTACGAGGGGAGCCGGGGAGCTGTTTTTT. This sequence joins TRBV19 and TRBJ2-2; D is tentatively TRBD1 or TRBD2 (5 bases each). The CDR3 spans 14 residues. CDR1 and CDR2 from the germline V gene are LNHDA and SQIVND (reference sequence). The ends were cut back, 5 bases at V and 6 bases at J, with 13 bases in the middle.

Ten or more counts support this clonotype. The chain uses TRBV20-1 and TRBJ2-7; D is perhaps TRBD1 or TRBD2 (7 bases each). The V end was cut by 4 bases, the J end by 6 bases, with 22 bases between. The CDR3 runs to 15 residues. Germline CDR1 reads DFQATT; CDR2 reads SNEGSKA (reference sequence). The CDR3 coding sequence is TGCAGTGCTACCCCAGGGGGGGCGGGAGACCGCGAGCAGTACTTC. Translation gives CSATPGGAGDREQYF.

The CDR3 region has the DNA TGTGCCAGCAGCAAAGTTGGGGTAAACCTTTCCTACAATGAGCAGTTCTTC. This translates into CASSKVGVNLSYNEQFF. This sequence joins TRBV21-1 and TRBJ2-1. TRBV21-1 is reported as a pseudogene. CDR3 size: 17 residues.

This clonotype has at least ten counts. In DNA, the CDR3 is TGTGCCAACGACAATGAGCAGTTCTTC. Protein sequence: CANDNEQFF. The chain carries TRBV25-1 and TRBJ2-1; D uncertain. Germline V gene sequence: CDR1 MGHDK, CDR2 SYGVNS. V dropped 10 bases and J dropped 5 bases, with 3 bases sitting between them. This CDR3 region has 9 residues.

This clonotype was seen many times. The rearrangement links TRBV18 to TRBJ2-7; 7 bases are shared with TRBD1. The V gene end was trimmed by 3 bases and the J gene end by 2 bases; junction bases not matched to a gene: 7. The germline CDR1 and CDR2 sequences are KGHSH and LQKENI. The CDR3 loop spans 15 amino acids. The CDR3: CASSPAGGQTYEQYF. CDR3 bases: TGTGCCAGCTCACCGGCAGGGGGACAGACCTACGAGCAGTACTTC.

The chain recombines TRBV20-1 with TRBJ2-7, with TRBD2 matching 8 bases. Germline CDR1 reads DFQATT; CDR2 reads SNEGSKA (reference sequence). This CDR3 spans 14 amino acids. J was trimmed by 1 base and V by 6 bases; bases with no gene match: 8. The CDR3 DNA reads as TGCAGTGCCCCCGGGGTAGCGGGGTCCTACGAGCAGTACTTC. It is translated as CSAPGVAGSYEQYF.

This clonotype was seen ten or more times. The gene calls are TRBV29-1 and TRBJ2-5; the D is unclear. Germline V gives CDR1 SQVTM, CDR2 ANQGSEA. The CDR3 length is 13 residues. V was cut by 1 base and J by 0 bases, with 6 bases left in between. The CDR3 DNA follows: TGCAGCGTTGAAGTAGGGTACCAAGAGACCCAGTACTTC. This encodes CSVEVGYQETQYF.

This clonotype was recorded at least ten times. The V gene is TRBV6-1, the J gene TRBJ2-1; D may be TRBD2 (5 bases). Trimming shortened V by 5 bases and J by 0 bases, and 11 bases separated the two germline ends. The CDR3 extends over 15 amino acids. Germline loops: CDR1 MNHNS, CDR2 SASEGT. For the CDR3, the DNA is TGTGCCAGCAGTCCGTTCCGGGACTCCTACAATGAGCAGTTCTTC. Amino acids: CASSPFRDSYNEQFF.

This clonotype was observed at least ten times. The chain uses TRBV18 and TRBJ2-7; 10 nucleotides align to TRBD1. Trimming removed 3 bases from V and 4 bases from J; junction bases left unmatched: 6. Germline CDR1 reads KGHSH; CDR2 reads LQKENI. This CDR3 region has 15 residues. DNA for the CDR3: TGTGCCAGCTCACCTACGACAGGGGGCTTTTACGAGCAGTACTTC. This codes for CASSPTTGGFYEQYF.

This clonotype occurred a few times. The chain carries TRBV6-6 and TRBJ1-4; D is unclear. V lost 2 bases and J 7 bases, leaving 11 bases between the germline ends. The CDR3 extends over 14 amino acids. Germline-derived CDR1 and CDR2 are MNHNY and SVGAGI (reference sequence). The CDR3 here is CASSYDRSSEKLFF. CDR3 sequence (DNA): TGTGCCAGCAGTTACGACCGGTCGAGTGAAAAACTGTTTTTT.

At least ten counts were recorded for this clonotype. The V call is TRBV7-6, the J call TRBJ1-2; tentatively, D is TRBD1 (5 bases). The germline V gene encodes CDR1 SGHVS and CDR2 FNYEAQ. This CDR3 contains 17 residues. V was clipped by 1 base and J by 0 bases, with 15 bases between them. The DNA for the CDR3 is TGTGCCAGCAGCTTAGGGGCAGGGCCCTCAGCTAACTATGGCTACACCTTC. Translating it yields CASSLGAGPSANYGYTF.

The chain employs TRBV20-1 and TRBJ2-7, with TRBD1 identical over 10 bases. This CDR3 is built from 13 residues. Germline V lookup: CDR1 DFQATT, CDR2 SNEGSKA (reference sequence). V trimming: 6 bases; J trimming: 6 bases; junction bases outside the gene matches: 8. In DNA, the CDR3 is TGCAGTGCGGAGAAGGGACAGGGGTCCGAGCAGTACTTC. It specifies CSAEKGQGSEQYF.

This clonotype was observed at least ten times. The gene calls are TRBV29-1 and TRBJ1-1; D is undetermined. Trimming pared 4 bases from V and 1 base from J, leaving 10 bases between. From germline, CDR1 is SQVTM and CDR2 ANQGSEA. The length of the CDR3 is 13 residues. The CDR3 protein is CSVAVGWNTEAFF. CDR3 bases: TGCAGCGTTGCTGTGGGGTGGAACACTGAAGCTTTCTTT.